A single sample gave rise to the 7 T cell receptor beta chains below, sequenced in a study of shared clonotypes between healthy human individuals. Profiling relied on immunoSEQ multiplex PCR, and the TCRdb table lists in-frame clones only, not all of them. Of 600,000 to 750,000 clones in the sample, 72% were seen once. Sequenced input: memory CD4+ T cells sorted from blood. Specified subset: CD45RA-negative fraction. The source of these receptors is a woman in her twenties or thirties in good health.

This clone was counted many times. CDR3 in DNA: TGTGCCAGTAGTGGCTGGGACAGGGGTAAGGATACGCAGTATTTT. It yields the protein CASSGWDRGKDTQYF. The rearrangement uses TRBV19 and TRBJ2-3; 10 bases match TRBD1. After removal of 5 bases from V and 6 bases from J, the junction contained 8 bases not matched to a gene. This CDR3 has 15 residues. Germline values: CDR1 LNHDA, CDR2 SQIVND (reference sequence). The whole variable domain, remainder taken from reference TRBV19 and TRBJ2-3, is DGGITQSPKYLFRKEGQNVTLSCEQNLNHDAMYWYRQDPGQGLRLIYYSQIVNDFQKGDIAEGYSVSREKKESFPLTVTSAQKNPTAFYLCASSGWDRGKDTQYFGPGTRLTVL.

The chain uses TRBV28 and TRBJ1-1; tentative D call: TRBD1 (5 bases). This CDR3 comprises 15 residues. Looked up from germline, CDR1 is MDHEN and CDR2 is SYDVKM. The germline V and J ends were trimmed by 6 bases and 1 base, with 15 bases remaining between them. CDR3 sequence: CASSQVGEWNTEAFF. For the CDR3, the DNA is TGTGCCAGCAGCCAGGTGGGGGAGTGGAACACTGAAGCTTTCTTT.

This clone was seen just once. The chain combines TRBV6-5 with TRBJ2-1; no reliable D call. Germline CDR1 MNHEY, CDR2 SVGAGI. CDR3 length: 16 residues. V dropped 0 bases and J dropped 0 bases, with 9 bases sitting between them. The CDR3 DNA follows: TGTGCCAGCAGTTACTCGTGGACGGACTCCTACAATGAGCAGTTCTTC. Amino acids: CASSYSWTDSYNEQFF.

The chain uses TRBV6-1 and TRBJ2-7; 7 nucleotides agree with TRBD1. Per germline, CDR1 MNHNS and CDR2 SASEGT. The CDR3 runs to 15 residues. With 6 bases clipped from V and 0 bases from J, the junction kept 8 bases outside the gene matches. The CDR3 region has the DNA TGTGCCAGCAGCATGGTGACAGGGAGCTCCTACGAGCAGTACTTC. It specifies CASSMVTGSSYEQYF.

The CDR3 sequence is CASSQGISFTDTQYF. In DNA form, the CDR3 reads TGCGCCAGCAGCCAAGGAATTTCTTTCACAGATACGCAGTATTTT. This chain uses TRBV4-1 with TRBJ2-3; D gene unclear. The V and J ends lost 1 base and 2 bases respectively, with 10 bases between them. This CDR3 has 15 amino acids. CDR1 MGHRA and CDR2 YSYEKL come from the germline V gene.

The chain recombines TRBV2 with TRBJ2-1; 11 positions agree with TRBD1. Germline CDR1 reads SNHLY; CDR2 reads FYNNEI. The CDR3 runs to 17 residues. The V gene end was trimmed by 4 bases and the J gene end by 4 bases; junction bases not matched to a gene: 9. This CDR3 is CASSVDSGTGGYNEQFF. DNA for the CDR3: TGTGCCAGCAGTGTGGATTCCGGGACAGGGGGGTACAATGAGCAGTTCTTC.

The rearrangement links TRBV4-1 to TRBJ1-1; D is ambiguous. Germline V lookup: CDR1 MGHRA, CDR2 YSYEKL. Trimming took off 2 bases at V and 2 bases at J, with 9 bases between the two ends. The CDR3 has 14 amino acids. This CDR3 is CASSQHAGNTEAFF. CDR3 bases: TGCGCCAGCAGCCAACATGCCGGAAACACTGAAGCTTTCTTT.